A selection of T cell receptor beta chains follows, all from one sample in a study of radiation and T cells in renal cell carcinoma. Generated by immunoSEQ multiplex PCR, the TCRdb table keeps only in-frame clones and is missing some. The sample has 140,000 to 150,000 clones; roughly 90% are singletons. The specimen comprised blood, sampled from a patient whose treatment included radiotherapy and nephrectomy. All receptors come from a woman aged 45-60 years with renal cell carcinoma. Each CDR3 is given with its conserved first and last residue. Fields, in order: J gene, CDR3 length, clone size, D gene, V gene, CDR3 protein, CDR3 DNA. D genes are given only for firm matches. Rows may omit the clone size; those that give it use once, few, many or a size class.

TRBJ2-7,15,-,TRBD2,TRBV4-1,CASSPGLAQAYEQYF,TGCGCCAGCAGCCCGGGACTAGCGCAAGCTTACGAGCAGTACTTC
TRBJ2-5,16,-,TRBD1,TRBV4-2,CASSQTGTGYQETQYF,TGTGCCAGCAGCCAAACCGGGACAGGATACCAAGAGACCCAGTACTTC
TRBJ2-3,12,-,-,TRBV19,CATATGWDTQYF,TGTGCCACCGCGACTGGGTGGGATACGCAGTATTTT
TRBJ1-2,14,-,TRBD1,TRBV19,CASSKDRENYGYTF,TGTGCCAGTAGTAAGGACAGGGAGAACTATGGCTACACCTTC
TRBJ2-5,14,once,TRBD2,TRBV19,CASSSGGGEETQYF,TGTGCCAGTAGCAGTGGTGGGGGGGAAGAGACCCAGTACTTC
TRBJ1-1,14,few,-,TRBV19,CASSLGVEDTEAFF,TGTGCCAGTAGTTTGGGGGTCGAGGACACTGAAGCTTTCTTT
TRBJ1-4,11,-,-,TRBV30,CAWSVGEKLFF,TGTGCCTGGAGTGTAGGGGAAAAACTGTTTTTT
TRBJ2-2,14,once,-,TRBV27,CASSPQGGTGELFF,TGTGCCAGCAGCCCACAGGGAGGCACCGGGGAGCTGTTTTTT
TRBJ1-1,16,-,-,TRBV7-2,CASSLSNRSPGTEAFF,TGTGCCAGCAGCCTTAGTAACAGATCGCCGGGCACTGAAGCTTTCTTT
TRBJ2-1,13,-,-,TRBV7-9,CASKEGEYNEQFF,TGTGCCAGCAAGGAGGGTGAATACAATGAGCAGTTCTTC
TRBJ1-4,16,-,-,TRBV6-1,CASSENTGLTNEKLFF,TGTGCCAGCAGTGAAAACACAGGATTAACTAATGAAAAACTGTTTTTT
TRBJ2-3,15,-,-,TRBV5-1,CASSWGAGTTDTQYF,TGCGCCAGCAGCTGGGGGGCGGGAACCACAGATACGCAGTATTTT
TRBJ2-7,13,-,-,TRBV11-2,CASSLDWSYEQYF,TGTGCCAGCAGCTTAGATTGGTCCTACGAGCAGTACTTC
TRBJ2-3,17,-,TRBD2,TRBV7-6,CASSAQGLAGGIGTQYF,TGTGCCAGCAGCGCACAGGGACTAGCGGGGGGTATAGGTACGCAGTATTTT
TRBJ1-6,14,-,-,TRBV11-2,CASSKGGYNSPLHF,TGTGCCAGCAGCAAGGGAGGTTATAATTCACCCCTCCACTTT
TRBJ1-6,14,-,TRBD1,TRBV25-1,CASTGTGNNSPLHF,TGTGCCAGTACCGGGACAGGGAATAATTCACCCCTCCACTTT
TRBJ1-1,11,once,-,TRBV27,CASSSSTEAFF,TGTGCCAGCAGTTCGAGCACTGAAGCTTTCTTT
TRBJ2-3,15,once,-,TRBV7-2,CASSLAQGPTDTQYF,TGTGCCAGCAGCTTAGCGCAGGGGCCCACAGATACGCAGTATTTT
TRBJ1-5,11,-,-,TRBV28,CASSGDQPQHF,TGTGCCAGCAGTGGGGATCAGCCCCAGCATTTT
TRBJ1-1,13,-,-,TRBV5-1,CASSPHENTEAFF,TGCGCCAGCAGCCCCCACGAGAACACTGAAGCTTTCTTT
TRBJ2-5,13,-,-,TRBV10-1,CASSPGIEETQYF,TGCGCCAGCAGTCCCGGGATAGAAGAGACCCAGTACTTC
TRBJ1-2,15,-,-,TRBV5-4,CASSRPHEGYYGYTF,TGTGCCAGCAGCCGACCACATGAGGGGTACTATGGCTACACCTTC
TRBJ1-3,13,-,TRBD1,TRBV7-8,CASSTGGRNTIYF,TGTGCCAGCAGTACAGGGGGCAGAAACACCATATATTTT
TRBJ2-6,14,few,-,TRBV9,CASSGISGANVLTF,TGTGCCAGCTCGGGAATCTCTGGGGCCAACGTCCTGACTTTC
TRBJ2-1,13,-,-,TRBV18,CASSRGSYNEQFF,TGTGCCAGCTCCCGTGGATCCTACAATGAGCAGTTCTTC
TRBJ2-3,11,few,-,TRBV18,CASSPTDTQYF,TGTGCCAGCTCACCCACAGATACGCAGTATTTT
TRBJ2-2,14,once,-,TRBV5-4,CASSQEPSTGELFF,TGTGCCAGCAGCCAAGAGCCTAGCACCGGGGAGCTGTTTTTT
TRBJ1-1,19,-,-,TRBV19,CASSIDWPGTIEPNTEAFF,TGTGCCAGTAGTATAGATTGGCCGGGGACAATCGAACCGAACACTGAAGCTTTCTTT
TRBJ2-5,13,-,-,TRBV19,CASTGSTQETQYF,TGTGCCAGTACTGGTTCCACTCAAGAGACCCAGTACTTC
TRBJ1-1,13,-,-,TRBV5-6,CASSLGTGYEAFF,TGTGCCAGCAGCTTGGGTACAGGCTATGAAGCTTTCTTT
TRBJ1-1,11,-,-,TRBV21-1,CASTRKGEAFF,TGTGCCAGCACGCGGAAGGGGGAAGCTTTCTTT
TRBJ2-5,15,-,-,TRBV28,CASSTGWGSQETQYF,TGTGCCAGCAGCACAGGGTGGGGGAGCCAAGAGACCCAGTACTTC
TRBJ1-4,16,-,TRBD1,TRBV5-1,CASSQGAVATNEKLFF,TGCGCCAGCAGCCAGGGGGCCGTCGCAACTAATGAAAAACTGTTTTTT
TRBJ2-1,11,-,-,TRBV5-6,CASRAGGLQFF,TGTGCCAGCAGGGCTGGGGGATTACAGTTCTTC
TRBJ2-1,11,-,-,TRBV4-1,CASSQGVAQFF,TGCGCCAGCAGCCAAGGGGTTGCGCAGTTCTTC
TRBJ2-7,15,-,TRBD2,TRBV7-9,CASRAGLADSYEQYF,TGTGCCAGCAGAGCAGGACTAGCGGATTCCTACGAGCAGTACTTC
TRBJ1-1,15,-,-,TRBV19,CASSIEARGDTEAFF,TGTGCCAGTAGTATAGAGGCCAGGGGTGACACTGAAGCTTTCTTT
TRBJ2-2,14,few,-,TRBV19,CASNAWGGTGELFF,TGTGCCAGCAATGCCTGGGGAGGCACCGGGGAGCTGTTTTTT
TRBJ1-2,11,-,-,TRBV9,CASSVGGGYTF,TGTGCCAGCAGCGTAGGGGGTGGCTACACCTTC